This T cell receptor beta chain was found in a study of control samples from healthy donors and cancer patients. Produced via immunoSEQ multiplex PCR; TCRdb's table is partial and in-frame only. This table holds about 160,000 clones, around nine tenths found once. Sequenced: blood. The TCR originated in a man in his thirties or forties in good health.

As DNA, the CDR3 is TGTGCCGTTGCGACCCCCGGAAACTCTGGAAACACCATATATTTT. This gives the protein CAVATPGNSGNTIYF. The chain employs TRBV2 and TRBJ1-3; D unresolved. Germline V gene data show CDR1 as SNHLY and CDR2 as FYNNEI. Deletions cut 11 bases from V and 0 bases from J, with 17 bases between. This CDR3 contains 15 residues. The full variable domain, completed using reference TRBV2 and TRBJ1-3, is EPEVTQTPSHQVTQMGQEVILRCVPISNHLYFYWYRQILGQKVEFLVSFYNNEISEKSEIFDDQFSVERPDGSNFTLKIRSTKLEDSAMYFCAVATPGNSGNTIYFGEGSWLTVV.